This T cell receptor (beta chain) was profiled in a study of blood T cell repertoires in COVID-19. About the research overall: T cells, B-cell-depleted T cells, or PBMCs supplied cDNA or gDNA.

The CDR3 extends over 13 amino acids. V was pared by 3 bases and J by 3 bases, with 8 bases between. Germline V CDR1 and CDR2: MDHEN, SYDVKM. In the authors' methods: Amplification with reference gene primers provided the estimates of nucleated cell counts. Produced via immunoSEQ multiplex PCR; TCRdb's table is partial and in-frame only. The D gene and trimming were derived from the DNA, and the V and J assignments and clone size from that table. The data hold about 68,000 clones, with over 75% observed a single time. Sequenced: peripheral blood. The chain carries TRBV28 and TRBJ2-5; TRBD1 might be the D (5 bases). This sequence was found in a man aged 40-49 years with COVID-19, enrolled during active disease. The CDR3 is CASSFGREETQYF. The CDR3 DNA reads TGTGCCAGCAGTTTCGGCAGGGAAGAGACCCAGTACTTC.